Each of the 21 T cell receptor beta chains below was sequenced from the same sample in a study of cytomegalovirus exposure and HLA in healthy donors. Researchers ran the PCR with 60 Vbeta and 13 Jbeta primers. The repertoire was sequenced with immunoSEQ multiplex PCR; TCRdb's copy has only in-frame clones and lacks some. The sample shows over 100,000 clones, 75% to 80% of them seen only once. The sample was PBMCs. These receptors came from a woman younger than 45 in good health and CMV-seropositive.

The CDR3 is CASSQEFRGTNEKLFF. DNA of the CDR3: TGTGCCAGCAGCCAAGAGTTCAGGGGTACTAATGAAAAACTGTTTTTT. The chain uses TRBV14 and TRBJ1-4; D is perhaps TRBD1 (6 bases). Trimming took 0 bases from V and 2 from J, leaving 10 bases between them. In germline, CDR1 is SGHDN, CDR2 FVKESK. This CDR3 region has 16 residues.

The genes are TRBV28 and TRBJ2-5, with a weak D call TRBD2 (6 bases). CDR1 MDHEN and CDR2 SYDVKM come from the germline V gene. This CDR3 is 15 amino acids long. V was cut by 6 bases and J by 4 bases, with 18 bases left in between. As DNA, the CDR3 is TGTGCCAGCAGATCATCGTCCGGAGGGTTAGAGACCCAGTACTTC. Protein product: CASRSSSGGLETQYF. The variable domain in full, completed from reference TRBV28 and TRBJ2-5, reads DVKVTQSSRYLVKRTGEKVFLECVQDMDHENMFWYRQDPGLGLRLIYFSYDVKMKEKGDIPEGYSVSREKKERFSLILESASTNQTSMYLCASRSSSGGLETQYFGPGTRLLVL.

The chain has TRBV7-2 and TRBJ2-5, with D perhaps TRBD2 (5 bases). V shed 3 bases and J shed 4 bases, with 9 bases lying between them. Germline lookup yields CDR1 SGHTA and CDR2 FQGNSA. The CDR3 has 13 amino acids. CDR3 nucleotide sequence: TGTGCCAGCAGCTTTAGAAGCGGAGAGACCCAGTACTTC. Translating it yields CASSFRSGETQYF.

The CDR3 DNA follows: TGTGCCAGCAGGGGACAGAACTATAATTCACCCCTCCACTTT. This encodes CASRGQNYNSPLHF. The V call is TRBV2, the J call TRBJ1-6; 7 positions match TRBD1. The V gene end was trimmed by 6 bases and the J gene end by 3 bases; junction bases not matched to a gene: 2. This CDR3 contains 14 residues. Looked up from germline, CDR1 is SNHLY and CDR2 is FYNNEI.

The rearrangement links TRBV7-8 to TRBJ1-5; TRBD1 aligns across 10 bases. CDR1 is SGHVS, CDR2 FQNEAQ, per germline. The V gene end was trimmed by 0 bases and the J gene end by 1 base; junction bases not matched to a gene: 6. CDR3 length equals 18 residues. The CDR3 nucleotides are TGTGCCAGCAGCTTAGCCGGGACAGGGGTTGGAAGCAATCAGCCCCAGCATTTT. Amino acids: CASSLAGTGVGSNQPQHF.

The CDR3 spells CASSRIDLRGNENTEAFF. CDR3 bases: TGTGCCAGCAGCCGCATAGACCTCCGGGGAAACGAGAACACTGAAGCTTTCTTT. This chain links TRBV7-9 with TRBJ1-1; D remains ambiguous. Germline CDR1 is SEHNR and CDR2 is FQNEAQ (reference sequence). This CDR3 contains 18 residues. Trimming cost V 5 bases and J 1 base, with 23 bases left between them.

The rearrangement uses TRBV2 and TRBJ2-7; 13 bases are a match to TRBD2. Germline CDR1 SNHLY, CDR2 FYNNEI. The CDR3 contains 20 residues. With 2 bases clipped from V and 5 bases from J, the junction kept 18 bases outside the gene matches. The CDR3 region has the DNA TGTGCCAGCAGTGAAAAATTTGGACTAGCGGGAGTTGCCTTTCGGGACGAGCAGTACTTC. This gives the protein CASSEKFGLAGVAFRDEQYF.

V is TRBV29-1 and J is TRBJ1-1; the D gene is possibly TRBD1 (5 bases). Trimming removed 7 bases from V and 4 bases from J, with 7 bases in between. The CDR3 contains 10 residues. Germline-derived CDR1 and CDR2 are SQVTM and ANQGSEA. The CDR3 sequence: CSGGGTEAFF. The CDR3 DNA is TGCAGCGGGGGGGGCACTGAAGCTTTCTTT.

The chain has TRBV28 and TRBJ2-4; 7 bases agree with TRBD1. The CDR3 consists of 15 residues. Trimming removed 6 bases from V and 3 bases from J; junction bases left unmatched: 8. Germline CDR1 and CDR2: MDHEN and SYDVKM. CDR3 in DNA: TGTGCCAGCAGCCCCGACAGGGCGGGCAAAAACATTCAGTACTTC. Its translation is CASSPDRAGKNIQYF.

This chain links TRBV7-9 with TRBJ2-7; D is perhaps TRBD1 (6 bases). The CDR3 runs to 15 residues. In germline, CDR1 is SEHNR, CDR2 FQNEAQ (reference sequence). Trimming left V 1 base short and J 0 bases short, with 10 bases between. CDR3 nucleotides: TGTGCCAGCAGCTTAGAGGCAGGGGACTCCTACGAGCAGTACTTC. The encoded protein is CASSLEAGDSYEQYF.

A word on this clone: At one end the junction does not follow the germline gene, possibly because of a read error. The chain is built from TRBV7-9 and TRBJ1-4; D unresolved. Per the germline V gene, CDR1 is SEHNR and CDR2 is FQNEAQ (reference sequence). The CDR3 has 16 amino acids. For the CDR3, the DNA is TGTTCCAGCAGCTTGCCCGCGGTTGGTGGGAGTGAAAAACTGTTTTTT. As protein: CSSSLPAVGGSEKLFF.

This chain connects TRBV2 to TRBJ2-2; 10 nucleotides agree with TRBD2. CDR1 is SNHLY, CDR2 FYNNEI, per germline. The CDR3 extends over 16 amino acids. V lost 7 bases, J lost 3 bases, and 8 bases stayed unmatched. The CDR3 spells CASNPTGTSDTGELFF. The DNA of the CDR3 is TGTGCCAGCAATCCAACCGGGACTAGCGACACCGGGGAGCTGTTTTTT.

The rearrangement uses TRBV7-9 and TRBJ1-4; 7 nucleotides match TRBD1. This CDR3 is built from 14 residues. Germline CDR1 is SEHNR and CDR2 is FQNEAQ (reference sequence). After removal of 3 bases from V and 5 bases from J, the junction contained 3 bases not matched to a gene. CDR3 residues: CASSLGQSNEKLFF. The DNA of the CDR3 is TGTGCCAGCAGCTTGGGACAGTCGAATGAAAAACTGTTTTTT.

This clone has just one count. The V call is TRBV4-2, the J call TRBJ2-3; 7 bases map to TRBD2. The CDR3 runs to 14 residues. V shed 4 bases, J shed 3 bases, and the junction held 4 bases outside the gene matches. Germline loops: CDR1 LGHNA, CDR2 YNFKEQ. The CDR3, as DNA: TGTGCCAGCAGCCCCGGGGGAGGGACAGATACGCAGTATTTT. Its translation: CASSPGGGTDTQYF.

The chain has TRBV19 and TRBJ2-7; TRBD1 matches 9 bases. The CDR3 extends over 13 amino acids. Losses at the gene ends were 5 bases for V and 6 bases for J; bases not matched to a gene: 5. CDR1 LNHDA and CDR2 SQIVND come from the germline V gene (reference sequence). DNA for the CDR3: TGTGCCAGTAGTCCCCAGGGACAGGGCGAGCAGTACTTC. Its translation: CASSPQGQGEQYF. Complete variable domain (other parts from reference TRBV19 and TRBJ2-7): DGGITQSPKYLFRKEGQNVTLSCEQNLNHDAMYWYRQDPGQGLRLIYYSQIVNDFQKGDIAEGYSVSREKKESFPLTVTSAQKNPTAFYLCASSPQGQGEQYFGPGTRLTVT.

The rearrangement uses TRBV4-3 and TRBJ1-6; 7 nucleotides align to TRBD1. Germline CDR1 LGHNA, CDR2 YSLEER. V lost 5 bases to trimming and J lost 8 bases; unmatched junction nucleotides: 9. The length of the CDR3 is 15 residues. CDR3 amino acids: CASSYRDRVDSPLHF. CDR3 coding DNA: TGCGCCAGCAGCTACCGAGACAGGGTGGATTCACCCCTCCACTTT.

CDR3 residues: CASSPLGAKNIQYF. For the CDR3, the DNA is TGTGCCAGCAGCCCCCTAGGAGCCAAAAACATTCAGTACTTC. This rearrangement joins TRBV5-5 to TRBJ2-4; D is ambiguous. This CDR3 is built from 14 residues. CDR1 is SGHKS and CDR2 is YYEKEE in the germline V gene (reference sequence). The V end was cut by 4 bases, the J end by 0 bases, with 8 bases between.

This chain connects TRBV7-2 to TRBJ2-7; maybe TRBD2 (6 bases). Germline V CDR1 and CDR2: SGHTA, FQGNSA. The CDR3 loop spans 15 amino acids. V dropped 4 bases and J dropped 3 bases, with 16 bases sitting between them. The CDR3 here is CASSSSPGLFYEQYF. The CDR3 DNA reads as TGTGCCAGCAGCTCCTCTCCGGGACTCTTCTACGAGCAGTACTTC.

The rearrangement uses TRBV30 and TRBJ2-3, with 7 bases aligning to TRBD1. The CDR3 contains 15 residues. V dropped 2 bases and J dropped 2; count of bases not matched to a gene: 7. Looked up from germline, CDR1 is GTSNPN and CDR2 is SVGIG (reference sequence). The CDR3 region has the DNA TGTGCCTGGAGTTTCCCCAGGGGGTCCACAGATACGCAGTATTTT. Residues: CAWSFPRGSTDTQYF.

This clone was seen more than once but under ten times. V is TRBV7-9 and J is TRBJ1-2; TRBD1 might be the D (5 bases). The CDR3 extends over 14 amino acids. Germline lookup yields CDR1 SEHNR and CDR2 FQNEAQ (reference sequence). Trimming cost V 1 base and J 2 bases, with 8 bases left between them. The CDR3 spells CASSLGGDNYGYTF. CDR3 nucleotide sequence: TGTGCCAGCAGCTTAGGCGGGGACAACTATGGCTACACCTTC.

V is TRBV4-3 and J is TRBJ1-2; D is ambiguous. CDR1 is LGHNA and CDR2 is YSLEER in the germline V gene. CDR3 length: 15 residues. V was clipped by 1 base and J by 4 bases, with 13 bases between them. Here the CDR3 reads CASSQVPGKFYGYTF. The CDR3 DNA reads TGCGCCAGCAGCCAAGTCCCAGGAAAGTTCTATGGCTACACCTTC.